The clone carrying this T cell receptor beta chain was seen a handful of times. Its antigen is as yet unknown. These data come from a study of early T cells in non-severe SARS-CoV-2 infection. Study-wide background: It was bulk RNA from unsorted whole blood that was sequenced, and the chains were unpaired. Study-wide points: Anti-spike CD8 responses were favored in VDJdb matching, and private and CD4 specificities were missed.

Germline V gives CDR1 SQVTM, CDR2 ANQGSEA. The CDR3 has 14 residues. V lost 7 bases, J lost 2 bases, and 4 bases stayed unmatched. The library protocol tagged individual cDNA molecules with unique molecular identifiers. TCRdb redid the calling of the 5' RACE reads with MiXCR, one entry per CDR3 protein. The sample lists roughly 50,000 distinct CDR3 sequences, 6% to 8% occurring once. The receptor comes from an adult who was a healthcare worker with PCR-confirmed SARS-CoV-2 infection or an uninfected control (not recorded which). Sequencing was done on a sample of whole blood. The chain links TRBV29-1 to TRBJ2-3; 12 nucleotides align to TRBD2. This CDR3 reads CSALAGGATDTQYF. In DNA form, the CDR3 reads TGCAGCGCTCTAGCGGGGGGGGCCACAGATACGCAGTATTTT.